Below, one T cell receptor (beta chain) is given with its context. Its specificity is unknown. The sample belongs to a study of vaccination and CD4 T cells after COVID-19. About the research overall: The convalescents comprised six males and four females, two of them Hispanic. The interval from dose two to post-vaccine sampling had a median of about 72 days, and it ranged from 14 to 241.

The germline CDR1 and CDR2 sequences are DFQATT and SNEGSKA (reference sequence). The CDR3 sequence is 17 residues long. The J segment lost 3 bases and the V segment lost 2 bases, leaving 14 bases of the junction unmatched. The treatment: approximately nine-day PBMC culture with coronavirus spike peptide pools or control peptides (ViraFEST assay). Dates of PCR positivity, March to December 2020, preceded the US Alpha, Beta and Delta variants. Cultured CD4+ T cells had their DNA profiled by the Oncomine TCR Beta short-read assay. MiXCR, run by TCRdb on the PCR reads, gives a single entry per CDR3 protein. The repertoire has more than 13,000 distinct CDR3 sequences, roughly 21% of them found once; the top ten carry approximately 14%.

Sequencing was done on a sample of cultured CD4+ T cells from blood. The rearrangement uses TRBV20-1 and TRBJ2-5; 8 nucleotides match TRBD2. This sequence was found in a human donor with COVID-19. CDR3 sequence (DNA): TGCAGTGCTAGAAGGTCCGGGAGGGGGGTGTGGGAAGAGACCCAGTACTTC. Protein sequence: CSARRSGRGVWEETQYF.